Each of the 27 T cell receptor beta chains below was sequenced from the same sample in a study of long-term antiretroviral therapy in people with HIV. It was version v3.0 of the immunoSEQ assay that was run at survey level. The table came from immunoSEQ multiplex PCR; TCRdb's copy has only in-frame clones and leaves some out. The sample lists 25,000 to 35,000 clones; about 88% were seen once. Source: unsorted PBMCs, taken about 5 years before starting antiretroviral therapy. All receptors derive from a man between 50 and 59 years old with HIV.

This clone showed up just once. The V and J genes are TRBV5-4 and TRBJ1-1, with 7 positions matching TRBD1. V was pared by 4 bases and J by 3 bases, with 12 bases of the junction left unmatched. Germline V gene data show CDR1 as SGHNT and CDR2 as YYREEE (reference sequence). This CDR3 is built from 16 residues. CDR3 amino acids: CASSRTGALVDTEAFF. The CDR3 DNA reads TGTGCCAGCAGCCGCACAGGGGCCCTCGTGGACACTGAAGCTTTCTTT.

The chain carries TRBV6-1 and TRBJ1-1, with 9 bases lining up with TRBD1. Germline values: CDR1 MNHNS, CDR2 SASEGT. V was clipped by 6 bases and J by 5 bases; unmatched bases: 4. This CDR3 has 13 amino acids. This CDR3 reads CASRTTGGTEAFF. CDR3 sequence (DNA): TGTGCCAGCAGGACGACAGGGGGTACTGAAGCTTTCTTT.

DNA for the CDR3: TGTGCCAGCAGCTTGGCCTCGGCGGGGAACAATGAGCAGTTCTTC. Translation: CASSLASAGNNEQFF. This rearrangement joins TRBV5-4 to TRBJ2-1; possible D gene TRBD2, 6 bases. The CDR3 contains 15 residues. CDR1 is SGHNT, CDR2 YYREEE, per germline (reference sequence). Trimming stripped 0 bases from V and 5 bases from J, with 12 bases between.

As regards this clone: The identical CDR3 is also encoded by other nucleotide sequences in the sample. The V call is TRBV7-3, the J call TRBJ2-6, with a weak D call TRBD1 (5 bases). V was cut by 5 bases and J by 0 bases, with 8 bases left in between. CDR3 length: 15 residues. CDR1 is SGHTA, CDR2 FQGTGA, per germline. DNA for the CDR3: TGTGCCAGCAGCCTGACAGACTCTGGGGCCAACGTCCTGACTTTC. Amino acid sequence: CASSLTDSGANVLTF.

V is TRBV7-2 and J is TRBJ2-2; 15 bases agree with TRBD2. This CDR3 has 17 amino acids. V was pared by 10 bases and J by 2 bases, with 8 bases of the junction left unmatched. Germline V CDR1 and CDR2: SGHTA, FQGNSA. CDR3 region: CANNGLAGGPNTGELFF. The CDR3 bases are TGTGCCAACAATGGACTAGCGGGAGGGCCCAACACCGGGGAGCTGTTTTTT.

The chain joins TRBV29-1 to TRBJ2-7; D not resolved. CDR3 length equals 11 residues. V was clipped by 6 bases and J by 7 bases, with 13 bases between them. Germline CDR1 and CDR2: SQVTM and ANQGSEA. CDR3: CSVTGIGEQYF. The CDR3, as DNA: TGCAGCGTCACCGGAATAGGGGAGCAGTACTTC.

This chain links TRBV29-1 with TRBJ2-7; D is possibly TRBD1 or TRBD2 (6 bases each). Trimming pared 7 bases from V and 6 bases from J, leaving 16 bases between. The germline CDR1 and CDR2 sequences are SQVTM and ANQGSEA. CDR3 length equals 12 residues. The CDR3 sequence is CSGGAVGGEQYF. The CDR3 coding sequence is TGCAGCGGGGGGGCCGTAGGGGGCGAGCAGTACTTC.

V gene TRBV21-1 combines with J gene TRBJ1-2; no DNA check was done on the table's D call, TRBD1. TRBV21-1 is a pseudogene segment. The CDR3 has 12 residues. CDR3 region: CASGQPSYGYTF. The CDR3 DNA is TGTGCCAGTGGCCAACCTTCCTATGGCTACACCTTC.

The chain combines TRBV5-3 with TRBJ2-3; D is undetermined. TRBV5-3 is an open reading frame, and its role is uncertain. This CDR3 has 10 amino acids. V dropped 5 bases and J dropped 5 bases, with 3 bases sitting between them. The CDR3 DNA reads as TGTGCCAGAAGTGGAGATACGCAGTATTTT. Translated, it gives CARSGDTQYF.

The chain uses TRBV2 and TRBJ2-1; 12 bases line up with TRBD2. The CDR3 is 16 amino acids. The V gene's germline CDR1 is SNHLY and CDR2 FYNNEI. V lost 8 bases, J lost 7 bases, and 12 bases stayed unmatched. DNA of the CDR3: TGTGCCAGCGTCCCTAGCGGGAGGGCCTCGTGGAATGAGCAGTTCTTC. Translated, it gives CASVPSGRASWNEQFF.

This chain joins TRBV5-1 and TRBJ2-3; 9 bases align to TRBD2. Trimming cost V 4 bases and J 1 base; bases outside gene matches: 10. Per germline, CDR1 SGHRS and CDR2 YFSETQ. The CDR3 has 17 residues. CDR3 DNA: TGCGCCAGCAGCCCGGACCAGCGGGGGGTTGGCACAGATACGCAGTATTTT. Translated, it gives CASSPDQRGVGTDTQYF.

The chain joins TRBV6-6 to TRBJ2-7; unclear D gene. Germline CDR1 and CDR2: MNHNY and SVGAGI (reference sequence). V was trimmed by 7 bases and J by 3 bases, leaving 13 bases between them. The CDR3 runs to 13 residues. CDR3 in amino acids: CASITNDNYEQYF. In nucleotides, the CDR3 is TGTGCCAGCATCACAAACGACAACTACGAGCAGTACTTC.

This chain links TRBV2 with TRBJ2-1, with 7 bases fitting TRBD2. V trimming: 5 bases; J trimming: 6 bases; junction bases outside the gene matches: 10. The V gene's germline CDR1 is SNHLY and CDR2 FYNNEI. The length of the CDR3 is 15 residues. CDR3 loop: CASSYRTSVINEQFF. The CDR3 DNA follows: TGTGCCAGCAGTTACAGGACTAGTGTTATCAATGAGCAGTTCTTC.

This chain connects TRBV6-5 to TRBJ1-4, with D maybe TRBD1 (5 bases). The germline V and J ends were trimmed by 2 bases and 8 bases, with 15 bases remaining between them. This CDR3 is 15 amino acids long. Germline V lookup: CDR1 MNHEY, CDR2 SVGAGI. The CDR3 sequence is CASSYTAGTKEKLFF. CDR3 in DNA: TGTGCCAGCAGTTACACGGCCGGGACCAAGGAAAAACTGTTTTTT.

The genes are TRBV19 and TRBJ2-1, with 8 bases identical to TRBD1. Germline V gives CDR1 LNHDA, CDR2 SQIVND (reference sequence). CDR3 size: 13 residues. V lost 2 bases and J lost 7; bases outside the gene matches: 1. The CDR3, as DNA: TGTGCCAGTAGTATAACAGGGGGGAATGAGCAGTTCTTC. Its protein product is CASSITGGNEQFF.

The V gene is TRBV5-6, the J gene TRBJ2-1; D gene uncertain. The CDR3 contains 12 residues. Germline-derived CDR1 and CDR2 are SGHDT and YYEEEE. V was shortened by 1 base and J by 10 bases, with 9 bases between the two germline ends. The CDR3, as DNA: TGTGCCAGCAGCTTGTATAGCCGGGAGCAGTTCTTC. Translating gives CASSLYSREQFF. Using reference TRBV5-6 and TRBJ2-1 for the parts outside the CDR3, the full variable domain is DAGVTQSPTHLIKTRGQQVTLRCSPKSGHDTVSWYQQALGQGPQFIFQYYEEEERQRGNFPDRFSGHQFPNYSSELNVNALLLGDSALYLCASSLYSREQFFGPGTRLTVL.

The chain employs TRBV28 and TRBJ2-1; the match to TRBD1 covers 8 bases. Trimming took 3 bases from V and 5 from J; bases not matched to a gene: 6. The CDR3 covers 15 residues. CDR1 MDHEN and CDR2 SYDVKM come from the germline V gene. The CDR3, as DNA: TGTGCCAGCAGTTTTGCGGGACAGGCGAACAATGAGCAGTTCTTC. Translating it yields CASSFAGQANNEQFF.

Details on this clone: Other DNA variants within this sample encode the same CDR3. The chain has TRBV7-3 and TRBJ2-6; 11 positions agree with TRBD1. The germline V gene encodes CDR1 SGHTA and CDR2 FQGTGA. CDR3 length: 17 amino acids. With 2 bases clipped from V and 2 bases from J, the junction kept 2 bases outside the gene matches. The CDR3 protein is CASSLGQGAPGANVLTF. The DNA for the CDR3 is TGTGCCAGCAGCTTAGGACAGGGGGCACCTGGGGCCAACGTCCTGACTTTC. Combining the CDR3 with reference TRBV7-3 and TRBJ2-6 gives the whole variable domain GAGVSQTPSNKVTEKGKYVELRCDPISGHTALYWYRQSLGQGPEFLIYFQGTGAADDSGLPNDRFFAVRPEGSVSTLKIQRTERGDSAVYLCASSLGQGAPGANVLTFGAGSRLTVL.

The chain combines TRBV5-4 with TRBJ1-2, with D possibly matching TRBD1 (5 bases). The V gene's germline CDR1 is SGHNT and CDR2 YYREEE (reference sequence). The CDR3 spans 12 residues. V lost 3 bases and J 4 bases, leaving 7 bases between the germline ends. In DNA form, the CDR3 reads TGTGCCAGCAGCTCTAGGGGCTATGGCTACACCTTC. Encoded protein: CASSSRGYGYTF. The whole variable domain, remainder taken from reference TRBV5-4 and TRBJ1-2, is ETGVTQSPTHLIKTRGQQVTLRCSSQSGHNTVSWYQQALGQGPQFIFQYYREEENGRGNFPPRFSGLQFPNYSSELNVNALELDDSALYLCASSSRGYGYTFGSGTRLTVV.

V and J are TRBV6-5 and TRBJ2-3, with D possibly being TRBD2 (6 bases). Germline V gives CDR1 MNHEY, CDR2 SVGAGI. The CDR3 runs to 14 residues. The V and J ends lost 5 bases and 0 bases respectively, with 9 bases between them. As DNA, the CDR3 is TGTGCCAGCAGTCCGGGGGATAGCACAGATACGCAGTATTTT. Its translation: CASSPGDSTDTQYF.

This chain joins TRBV7-9 and TRBJ1-1, with a possible D match to TRBD1 (6 bases). The CDR3 is 14 amino acids. Germline CDR1 is SEHNR and CDR2 is FQNEAQ (reference sequence). The V gene lost 5 bases and the J gene lost 3 bases, with 13 bases spanning the gap. CDR3 in amino acids: CASSPRGGDTEAFF. The CDR3 nucleotides are TGTGCCAGCAGCCCTAGGGGGGGGGACACTGAAGCTTTCTTT.

The rearrangement links TRBV10-1 to TRBJ2-1; D not certain. This CDR3 comprises 14 residues. Germline assignment: CDR1 WNHNN and CDR2 SYGVQD (reference sequence). Trimming took 0 bases from V and 2 from J, leaving 5 bases between them. The DNA of the CDR3 is TGCGCCAGCAGTGAGTCGACTGCCTACAATGAGCAGTTCTTC. It translates to CASSESTAYNEQFF.

This clone appeared once. The rearrangement uses TRBV7-2 and TRBJ1-4; maybe TRBD1 (5 bases). Germline V gives CDR1 SGHTA, CDR2 FQGNSA. The CDR3 loop spans 16 amino acids. Trimming stripped 6 bases from V and 1 base from J, with 15 bases between. CDR3 bases: TGTGCCAGCAGTCGACCCCCTGGGGGAACTAATGAAAAACTGTTTTTT. It translates to CASSRPPGGTNEKLFF.

The V and J genes are TRBV5-1 and TRBJ2-7; 7 nucleotides align to TRBD1. V was pared by 3 bases and J by 10 bases, with 16 bases of the junction left unmatched. The germline V gene has CDR1 SGHRS and CDR2 YFSETQ. The CDR3 runs 15 residues. The CDR3 DNA sequence: TGCGCCAGCAGCTGGACCAACGTCGGGACAGATGAACAGTACTTC. This codes for CASSWTNVGTDEQYF.

The V and J genes are TRBV5-1 and TRBJ1-3; D unclear. This CDR3 has 14 amino acids. Germline V lookup: CDR1 SGHRS, CDR2 YFSETQ. V was clipped by 0 bases and J by 0 bases, with 4 bases between them. The CDR3 region has the DNA TGCGCCAGCAGCTTGGGGCGCTCTGGAAACACCATATATTTT. This gives the protein CASSLGRSGNTIYF.

The rearrangement joins TRBV7-8 to TRBJ2-2; 8 bases fit TRBD2. CDR1 SGHVS and CDR2 FQNEAQ come from the germline V gene. J gave up 1 base and V 5 bases, and 9 bases lay outside the gene matches. The CDR3 has 17 residues. CDR3 protein: CASSPISGIGNTGELFF. The CDR3 DNA sequence: TGTGCCAGCAGCCCAATTAGCGGGATCGGGAACACCGGGGAGCTGTTTTTT.

The gene calls are TRBV2 and TRBJ1-4; D ambiguous. V was cut by 4 bases and J by 0 bases, with 12 bases left in between. Germline values: CDR1 SNHLY, CDR2 FYNNEI. The CDR3 contains 16 residues. In DNA, the CDR3 is TGTGCCAGCAGTGTTAACGTATTGGCAACTAATGAAAAACTGTTTTTT. This encodes CASSVNVLATNEKLFF.